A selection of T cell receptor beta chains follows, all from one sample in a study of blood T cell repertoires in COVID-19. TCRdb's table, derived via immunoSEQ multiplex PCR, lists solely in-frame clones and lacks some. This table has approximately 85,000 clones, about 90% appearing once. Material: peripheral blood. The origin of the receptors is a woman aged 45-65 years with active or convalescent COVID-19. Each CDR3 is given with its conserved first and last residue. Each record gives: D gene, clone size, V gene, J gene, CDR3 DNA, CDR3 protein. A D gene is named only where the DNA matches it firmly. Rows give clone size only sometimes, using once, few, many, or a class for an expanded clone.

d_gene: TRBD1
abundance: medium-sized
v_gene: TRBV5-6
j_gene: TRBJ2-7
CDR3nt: TGTGCCAGCAGCAGGAGGACAGGGGGCGCGTCCGAGCAGTACTTC
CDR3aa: CASSRRTGGASEQYF

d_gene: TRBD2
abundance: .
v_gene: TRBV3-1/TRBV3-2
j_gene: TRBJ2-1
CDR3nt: TGTGCCAGCAGCCTAGGACTAGCGGGGGGTTCCTACAATGAGCAGTTCTTC
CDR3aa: CASSLGLAGGSYNEQFF

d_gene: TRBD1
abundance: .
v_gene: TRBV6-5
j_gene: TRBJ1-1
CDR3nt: TGTGCCAGCAGGATATCTCAGGGGGCGAACACTGAAGCTTTCTTT
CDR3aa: CASRISQGANTEAFF

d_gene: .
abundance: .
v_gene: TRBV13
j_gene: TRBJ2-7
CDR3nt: TGTGCCAGCAGCTCCCACAGGGGAGGCGAGCAGTACTTC
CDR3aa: CASSSHRGGEQYF

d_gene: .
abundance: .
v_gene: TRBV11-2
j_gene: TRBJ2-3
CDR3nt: TGTGCCAGCAGCTTAGTGGCCAACACAGATACGCAGTATTTT
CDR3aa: CASSLVANTDTQYF

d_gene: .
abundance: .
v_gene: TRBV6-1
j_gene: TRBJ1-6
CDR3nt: TGTGCCAGCAGTGAAGATCCGAATTCACCCCTCCACTTT
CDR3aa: CASSEDPNSPLHF

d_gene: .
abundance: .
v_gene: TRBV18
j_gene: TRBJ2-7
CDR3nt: TGTGCCAGCTCACCAGGGCAGGGGCTGAGCTCCTACGAGCAGTACTTC
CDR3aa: CASSPGQGLSSYEQYF

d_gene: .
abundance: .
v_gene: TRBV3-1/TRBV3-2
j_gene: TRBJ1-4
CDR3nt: TGTGCCAGCAGCACAGCTAACAATGACGGCGAAAAACTGTTTTTT
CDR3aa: CASSTANNDGEKLFF

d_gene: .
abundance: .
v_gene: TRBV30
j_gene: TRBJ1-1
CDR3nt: TGTGCCTGGAGGCGGACAGTCTTTAGAAACACTGAAGCTTTCTTT
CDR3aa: CAWRRTVFRNTEAFF

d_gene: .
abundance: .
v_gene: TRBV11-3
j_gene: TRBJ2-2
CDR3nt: TGTGCCAGCAGCTTAGGGGCGACCGATAATCTTATCGGCGGGGAGCTGTTTTTT
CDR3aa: CASSLGATDNLIGGELFF

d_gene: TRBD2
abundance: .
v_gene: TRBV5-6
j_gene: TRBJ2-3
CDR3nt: TGTGCCAGCAGCTTGGGACTAGCGGGCGCCACAGATACGCAGTATTTT
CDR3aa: CASSLGLAGATDTQYF

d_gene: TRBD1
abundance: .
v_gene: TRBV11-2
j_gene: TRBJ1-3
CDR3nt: TGTGCCAGCAGCTTCTACTCGACAGGGGGCAGCTCTGGAAACACCATATATTTT
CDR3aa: CASSFYSTGGSSGNTIYF

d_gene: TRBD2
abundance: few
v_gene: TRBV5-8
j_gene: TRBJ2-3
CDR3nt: TGTGCCAGCAGCTTCGGACTAGCTGATGCAGATACGCAGTATTTT
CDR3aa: CASSFGLADADTQYF

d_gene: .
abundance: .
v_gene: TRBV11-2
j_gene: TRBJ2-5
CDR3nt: TGTGCCAGCAGCCGGGACAACTACCAAGAGACCCAGTACTTC
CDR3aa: CASSRDNYQETQYF

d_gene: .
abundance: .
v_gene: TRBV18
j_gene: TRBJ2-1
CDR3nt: TGTGCCAGCTCACCCGATAGGGGGAATGAGCAGTTCTTC
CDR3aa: CASSPDRGNEQFF

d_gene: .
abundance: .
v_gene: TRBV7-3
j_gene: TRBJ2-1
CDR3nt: TGTGCCAGCAGCTTGGGCAGGAACAATGAGCAGTTCTTC
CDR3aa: CASSLGRNNEQFF

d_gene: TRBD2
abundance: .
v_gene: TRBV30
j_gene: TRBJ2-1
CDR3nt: TGTGCCTGGAGTGTCCGGAAGCGGGGTTCCTACAATGAGCAGTTCTTC
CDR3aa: CAWSVRKRGSYNEQFF

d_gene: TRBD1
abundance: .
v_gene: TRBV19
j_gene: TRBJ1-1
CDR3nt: TGTGCCAGTAGTAAGACAGGGGCGGACACTGAAGCTTTCTTT
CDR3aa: CASSKTGADTEAFF

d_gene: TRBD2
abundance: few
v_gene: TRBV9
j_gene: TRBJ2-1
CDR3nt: TGTGCCAGCAGCGTACTAGCGGGGGGGCTGGGCAATGAGCAGTTCTTC
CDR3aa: CASSVLAGGLGNEQFF

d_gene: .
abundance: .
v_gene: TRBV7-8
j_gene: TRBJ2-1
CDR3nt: TGTGCCAGCAGCTCAATACAGGATGAGCAGTTCTTC
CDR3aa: CASSSIQDEQFF

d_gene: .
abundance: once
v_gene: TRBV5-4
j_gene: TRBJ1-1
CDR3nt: TGTGCCAGCAGCTCACCGGGGGGGACTGAAGCTTTCTTT
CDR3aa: CASSSPGGTEAFF

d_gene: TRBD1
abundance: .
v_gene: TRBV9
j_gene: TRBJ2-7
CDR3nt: TGTGCCAGCAGCGTAGTGGGGACAGGGACGGAGCAGTACTTC
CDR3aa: CASSVVGTGTEQYF

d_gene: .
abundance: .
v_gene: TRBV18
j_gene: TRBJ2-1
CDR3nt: TGTGCCAGCTCACCGTCACAGGGCAATGAGCAGTTCTTC
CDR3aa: CASSPSQGNEQFF

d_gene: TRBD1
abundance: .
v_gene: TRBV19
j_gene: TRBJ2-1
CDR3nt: TGTGCCAGTAGTATAAAAGGGGGGACAGGATCCTACAATGAGCAGTTCTTC
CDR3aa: CASSIKGGTGSYNEQFF

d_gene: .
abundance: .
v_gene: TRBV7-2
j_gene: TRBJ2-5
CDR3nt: TGTGCCAGCAGCCGCGGACTCCCGGGAGAGACCCAGTACTTC
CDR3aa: CASSRGLPGETQYF

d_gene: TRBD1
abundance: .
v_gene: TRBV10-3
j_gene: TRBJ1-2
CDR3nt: TGTGCCATCAGTGAGTCGGGGGGACAGTTCTATGGCTACACCTTC
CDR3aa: CAISESGGQFYGYTF

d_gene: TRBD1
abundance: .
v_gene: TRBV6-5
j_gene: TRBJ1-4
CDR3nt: TGTGCCAGCAGTTACTCCGGACAGGGGACTAATGAAAAACTGTTTTTT
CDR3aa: CASSYSGQGTNEKLFF

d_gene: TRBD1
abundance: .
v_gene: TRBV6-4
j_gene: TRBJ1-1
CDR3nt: TGTGCCAGCAGTGACACCTGGACAGGGGGCGGCACTGAAGCTTTCTTT
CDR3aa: CASSDTWTGGGTEAFF

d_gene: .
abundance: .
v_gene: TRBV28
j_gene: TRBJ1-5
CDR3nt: TGTGCCAGCAGTTTAGGCAGGTTTAGCAATCAGCCCCAGCATTTT
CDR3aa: CASSLGRFSNQPQHF